One T cell receptor (beta chain) is described in this entry. TCRdb's copy holds only in-frame clones and misses some; the assay was immunoSEQ multiplex PCR. The sample contains some 46,000 clones, more than 80% of which appear only once. This entry belongs to a study of blood T cell repertoires in COVID-19. The germline gives CDR1 LNHDA, CDR2 SQIVND (reference sequence). The CDR3 length is 15 residues. V dropped 5 bases and J dropped 0 bases, with 11 bases sitting between them. The receptor comes from a man aged 60-69 years with acute or convalescent COVID-19. This sequence joins TRBV19 and TRBJ1-3, with TRBD1 as a possible D gene (5 bases). Material: peripheral blood. The CDR3 coding sequence is TGTGCCAGTAGTCGCCCAGGGATCTCTGGAAACACCATATATTTT. Its protein product is CASSRPGISGNTIYF.